These 16 T cell receptor beta chains were sequenced from one sample in a study of shared clonotypes between healthy human individuals. Terminally differentiated effector memory CD45RA+ cells were left out of the naive CD8 fraction, which was CD45RO-negative and positively selected for CCR7. Libraries were prepared by immunoSEQ multiplex PCR; TCRdb keeps only in-frame clonotypes and omits some of them. The sample includes around 1.9 million clones, about 93% seen only once; the top ten take about 1.7%. Sequenced sample: naive CD8+ T cells from PBMCs. The receptors originated from a young man in good health. Some clones in this sample may be carry-over from other donors' samples.

This chain uses TRBV14 with TRBJ2-5; D gene uncertain. Looked up from germline, CDR1 is SGHDN and CDR2 is FVKESK. The CDR3 sequence is 13 residues long. V was shortened by 1 base and J by 4 bases, with 7 bases between the two germline ends. The DNA of the CDR3 is TGTGCCAGCAGCCAAGGTTTATCAGAGACCCAGTACTTC. This codes for CASSQGLSETQYF.

The chain is built from TRBV15 and TRBJ2-3; 9 bases line up with TRBD2. Germline CDR1 reads LNHNV; CDR2 reads YYDKDF (reference sequence). This CDR3 comprises 16 residues. V shed 3 bases and J 4 bases; nucleotides not matched to a gene: 8. As DNA, the CDR3 is TGTGCCACCAGCAGTTTCCCTAGCGGGACCCCAGATACGCAGTATTTT. Encoded protein: CATSSFPSGTPDTQYF.

This chain joins TRBV27 and TRBJ2-5, with 11 nucleotides matching TRBD2. V dropped 8 bases and J dropped 1; count of bases not matched to a gene: 9. The CDR3 is 16 residues long. Germline V gene sequence: CDR1 MNHEY, CDR2 SMNVEV (reference sequence). The CDR3 loop reads CASAKLGLAGQETQYF. As DNA, the CDR3 is TGTGCCAGCGCGAAACTTGGACTAGCGGGCCAAGAGACCCAGTACTTC.

V and J are TRBV9 and TRBJ2-5; a possible D gene is TRBD2 (6 bases). The V end was cut by 3 bases, the J end by 5 bases, with 23 bases between. The CDR3 totals 17 residues. Germline lookup yields CDR1 SGDLS and CDR2 YYNGEE. The CDR3: CASSEALGVLAGETQYF. CDR3 bases: TGTGCCAGCAGCGAGGCCCTGGGTGTACTAGCTGGGGAGACCCAGTACTTC. The full variable domain, completed using reference TRBV9 and TRBJ2-5, is DSGVTQTPKHLITATGQRVTLRCSPRSGDLSVYWYQQSLDQGLQFLIQYYNGEERAKGNILERFSAQQFPDLHSELNLSSLELGDSALYFCASSEALGVLAGETQYFGPGTRLLVL.

The CDR3 region is CASSFTDSGYEQYF. CDR3 in DNA: TGTGCCAGCAGTTTCACCGATTCGGGGTACGAGCAGTACTTC. The V gene is TRBV27, the J gene TRBJ2-7; tentatively, D is TRBD2 (5 bases). Per germline, CDR1 MNHEY and CDR2 SMNVEV (reference sequence). With 3 bases removed from V and 4 bases from J, the gap between germline ends came to 13 bases. The CDR3 covers 14 residues.

The rearrangement uses TRBV9 and TRBJ1-6; D remains ambiguous. CDR3 length: 13 residues. Trimming took off 5 bases at V and 11 bases at J, with 14 bases between the two ends. Germline loops: CDR1 SGDLS, CDR2 YYNGEE. The CDR3 spells CASSTVATAPLHF. CDR3 bases: TGTGCCAGCAGTACGGTGGCAACTGCACCCCTCCACTTT.

This rearrangement joins TRBV28 to TRBJ2-1; 8 bases are shared with TRBD2. CDR3 length: 16 amino acids. The V gene end was trimmed by 1 base and the J gene end by 9 bases; junction bases not matched to a gene: 11. CDR1 and CDR2 (germline): MDHEN, SYDVKM. The DNA of the CDR3 is TGTGCCAGCAGTTTATCCCGGGGGGGGATCTCCGGTGAGCAGTTCTTC. Translated, it gives CASSLSRGGISGEQFF.

V gene TRBV19 combines with J gene TRBJ2-3; TRBD2 matches at 7 bases. V gave up 0 bases and J gave up 2 bases; unmatched junction bases: 2. Germline CDR1 is LNHDA and CDR2 is SQIVND (reference sequence). The CDR3 loop spans 15 amino acids. As DNA, the CDR3 is TGTGCCAGTAGTATAGATCTAGCGGACACAGATACGCAGTATTTT. Protein sequence: CASSIDLADTDTQYF.

This clone was detected only once. The V gene is TRBV9, the J gene TRBJ2-6; D remains unclear. CDR1 and CDR2 (germline): SGDLS, YYNGEE. The CDR3 runs 18 residues. The V end was cut by 3 bases, the J end by 2 bases, with 18 bases between. The CDR3 loop reads CASSARPPVRAGANVLTF. As DNA, the CDR3 is TGTGCCAGCAGCGCACGTCCCCCGGTTCGTGCTGGGGCCAACGTCCTGACTTTC.

This chain uses TRBV4-1 with TRBJ2-1, with a possible D match to TRBD2 (6 bases). In germline, CDR1 is MGHRA, CDR2 YSYEKL. Trimming took 3 bases from V and 9 from J, leaving 15 bases between them. CDR3 length: 14 residues. The CDR3 reads CASSHRLGAVEQFF. The CDR3 DNA reads as TGCGCCAGCAGCCACCGACTAGGGGCGGTTGAGCAGTTCTTC.

The chain joins TRBV5-6 to TRBJ1-4; D call uncertain. In germline, CDR1 is SGHDT, CDR2 YYEEEE. The CDR3 contains 16 residues. Trimming stripped 0 bases from V and 0 bases from J, with 9 bases between. CDR3 loop: CASSLGQGPTNEKLFF. The CDR3 nucleotides are TGTGCCAGCAGCTTGGGGCAAGGACCAACTAATGAAAAACTGTTTTTT.

The V gene is TRBV7-9, the J gene TRBJ1-2; tentatively, D is TRBD1 (5 bases). This CDR3 is built from 16 residues. Germline V gene sequence: CDR1 SEHNR, CDR2 FQNEAQ (reference sequence). Trimming took off 1 base at V and 4 bases at J, with 16 bases between the two ends. Written as DNA, the CDR3 is TGTGCCAGCAGCTTAGGCCCGGGACCGCAGTTCTATGGCTACACCTTC. This encodes CASSLGPGPQFYGYTF.

The rearrangement uses TRBV5-1 and TRBJ2-4; perhaps D is TRBD1 or TRBD2 (5 bases each). The V gene's germline CDR1 is SGHRS and CDR2 YFSETQ. Between the trimmed V and J ends, which lost 1 base and 3 bases, there was a span of 17 bases. The CDR3 is 17 residues long. CDR3 residues: CASSLHTVGVDKNIQYF. In DNA, the CDR3 is TGCGCCAGCAGCTTGCACACCGTGGGGGTCGACAAAAACATTCAGTACTTC.

The CDR3 region is CASSEARMNEQFF. CDR3 DNA: TGTGCCAGCAGTGAAGCGCGGATGAATGAGCAGTTCTTC. This rearrangement joins TRBV2 to TRBJ2-1; no definite D call. V was clipped by 0 bases and J by 7 bases, with 7 bases between them. CDR1 is SNHLY, CDR2 FYNNEI, per germline. The CDR3 extends over 13 amino acids.

The CDR3 bases are TGTGCCAGCAGTTACACCGGAGTCTACGAGCAGTACTTC. Its translation is CASSYTGVYEQYF. The V and J genes are TRBV6-5 and TRBJ2-7; D is ambiguous. V dropped 2 bases and J dropped 3 bases, with 8 bases sitting between them. The CDR3 loop spans 13 amino acids. Per the germline V gene, CDR1 is MNHEY and CDR2 is SVGAGI.

This sequence joins TRBV10-3 and TRBJ2-5, with 11 bases identical to TRBD2. This CDR3 is built from 17 residues. J gave up 3 bases and V 5 bases, and 11 bases lay outside the gene matches. Germline CDR1 is ENHRY and CDR2 is SYGVKD. The CDR3 loop reads CAISMIAGGQGEETQYF. The CDR3 DNA reads as TGTGCCATCAGTATGATAGCGGGAGGGCAGGGAGAAGAGACCCAGTACTTC.